The T cell receptor (beta chain) under discussion was sequenced for a study of OX40 agonist ivuxolimab in advanced cancers. The assay was immunoSEQ multiplex PCR, and TCRdb's table has in-frame clones only and misses some. The sample holds about 42,000 clones, over 75% seen once. In its sample, this clone was seen once. The receptor's source is an adult with an advanced solid tumor such as melanoma, head and neck, liver or kidney cancer. The material was CD4+ or CD8+ T cells sorted from blood, obtained in a trial of the OX40 agonist ivuxolimab.

The CDR3 nucleotides are TGTGCCAGCAGGACCGAGGGCGGGGGCACTGAAGCTTTCTTT. Translating gives CASRTEGGGTEAFF. The chain couples TRBV27 to TRBJ1-1; D is perhaps TRBD1 (5 bases). V lost 6 bases, J lost 4 bases, and 15 bases lay in between. The CDR3 sequence is 14 residues long. CDR1 is MNHEY, CDR2 SMNVEV, per germline (reference sequence).